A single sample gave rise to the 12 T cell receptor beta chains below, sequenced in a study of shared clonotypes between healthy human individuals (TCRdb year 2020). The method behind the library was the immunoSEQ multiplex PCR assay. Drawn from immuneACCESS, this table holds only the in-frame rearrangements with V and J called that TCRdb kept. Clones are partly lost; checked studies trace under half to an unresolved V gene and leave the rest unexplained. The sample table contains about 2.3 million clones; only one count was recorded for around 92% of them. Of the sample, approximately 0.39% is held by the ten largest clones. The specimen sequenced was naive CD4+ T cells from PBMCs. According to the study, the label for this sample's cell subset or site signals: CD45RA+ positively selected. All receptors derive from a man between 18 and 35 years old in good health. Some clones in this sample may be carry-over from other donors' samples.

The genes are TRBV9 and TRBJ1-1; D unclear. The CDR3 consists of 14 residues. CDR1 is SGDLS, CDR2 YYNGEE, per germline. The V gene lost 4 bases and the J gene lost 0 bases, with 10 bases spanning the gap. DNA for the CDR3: TGTGCCAGCAGCCTGGACCCTATGAACACTGAAGCTTTCTTT. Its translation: CASSLDPMNTEAFF.

CDR3: CASSQGGLTGLNSPLHF. The DNA for the CDR3 is TGCGCCAGCAGCCAAGGCGGGCTGACAGGGCTTAATTCACCCCTCCACTTT. The J gene is TRBJ1-6, the V gene TRBV4-1, with TRBD1 identical over 7 bases. V gave up 1 base and J gave up 6 bases; unmatched junction bases: 9. Looked up from germline, CDR1 is MGHRA and CDR2 is YSYEKL. This CDR3 has 17 amino acids.

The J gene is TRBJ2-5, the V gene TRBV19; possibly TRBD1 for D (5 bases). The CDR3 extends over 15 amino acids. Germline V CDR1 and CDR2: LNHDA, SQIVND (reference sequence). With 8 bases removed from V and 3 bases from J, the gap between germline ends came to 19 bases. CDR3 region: CASSFGQDHKETQYF. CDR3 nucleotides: TGTGCCAGTTCGTTCGGACAAGACCACAAAGAGACCCAGTACTTC.

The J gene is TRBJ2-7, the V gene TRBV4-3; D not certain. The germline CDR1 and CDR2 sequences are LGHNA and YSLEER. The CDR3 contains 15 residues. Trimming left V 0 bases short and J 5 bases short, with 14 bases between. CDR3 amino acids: CASSQDRRRWDEQYF. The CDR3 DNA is TGCGCCAGCAGCCAAGATCGACGCAGGTGGGACGAGCAGTACTTC.

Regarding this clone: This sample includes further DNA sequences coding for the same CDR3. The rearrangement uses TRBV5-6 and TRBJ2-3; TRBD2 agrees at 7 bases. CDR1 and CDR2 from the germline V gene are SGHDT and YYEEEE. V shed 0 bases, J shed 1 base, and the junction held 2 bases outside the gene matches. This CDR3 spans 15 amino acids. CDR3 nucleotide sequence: TGTGCCAGCAGCTTGGGTAGCGGGCGCACAGATACGCAGTATTTT. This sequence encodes CASSLGSGRTDTQYF.

For the CDR3, the DNA is TGCGCCAGCAGCTTAGAGTTCAGTGGGGGTGAAGCTTTCTTT. Its translation is CASSLEFSGGEAFF. This chain links TRBV5-1 with TRBJ1-1, with D possibly TRBD1 on 5 matching bases. The CDR3 length is 14 residues. CDR1 is SGHRS and CDR2 is YFSETQ in the germline V gene. The V end was cut by 2 bases, the J end by 7 bases, with 15 bases between.

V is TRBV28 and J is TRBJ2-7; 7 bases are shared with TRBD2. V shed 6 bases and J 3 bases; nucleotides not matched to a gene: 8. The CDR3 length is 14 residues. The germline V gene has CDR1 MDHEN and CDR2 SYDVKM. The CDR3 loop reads CASSPGGRIYEQYF. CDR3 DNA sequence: TGTGCCAGCAGCCCCGGGGGGAGAATCTACGAGCAGTACTTC.

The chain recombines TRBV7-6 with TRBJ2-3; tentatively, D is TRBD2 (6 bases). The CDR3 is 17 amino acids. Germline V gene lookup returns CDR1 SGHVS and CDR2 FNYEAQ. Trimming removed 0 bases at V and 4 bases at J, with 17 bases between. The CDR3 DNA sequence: TGTGCCAGCAGCTTAGCTCGCTGGCGGGATGGCGCAGATACGCAGTATTTT. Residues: CASSLARWRDGADTQYF.

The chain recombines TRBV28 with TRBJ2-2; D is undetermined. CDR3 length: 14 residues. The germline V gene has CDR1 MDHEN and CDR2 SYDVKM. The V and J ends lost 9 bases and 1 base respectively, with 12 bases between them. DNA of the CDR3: TGTGCCAGTCGCAGTTCAATGAACACCGGGGAGCTGTTTTTT. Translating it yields CASRSSMNTGELFF.

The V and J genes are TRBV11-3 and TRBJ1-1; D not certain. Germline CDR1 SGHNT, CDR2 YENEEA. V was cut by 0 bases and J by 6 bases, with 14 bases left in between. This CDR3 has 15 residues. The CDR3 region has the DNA TGTGCCAGCAGCTTAGATTCAGTTAAGGGCTCTGAAGCTTTCTTT. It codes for CASSLDSVKGSEAFF.

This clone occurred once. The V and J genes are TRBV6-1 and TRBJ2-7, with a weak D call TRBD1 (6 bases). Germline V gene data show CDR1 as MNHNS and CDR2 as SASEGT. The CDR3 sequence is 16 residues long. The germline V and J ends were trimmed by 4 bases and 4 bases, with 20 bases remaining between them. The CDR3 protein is CASSALLRTDLYEQYF. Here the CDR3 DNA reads TGTGCCAGCAGTGCCCTCCTACGGACAGATCTTTACGAGCAGTACTTC.

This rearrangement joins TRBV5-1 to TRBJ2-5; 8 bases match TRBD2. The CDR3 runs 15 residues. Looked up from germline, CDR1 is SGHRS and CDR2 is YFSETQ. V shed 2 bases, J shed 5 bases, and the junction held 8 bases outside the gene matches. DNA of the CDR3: TGCGCCAGCAGCTTAAGCGGGAGTTCCCCCGAGACCCAGTACTTC. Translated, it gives CASSLSGSSPETQYF.